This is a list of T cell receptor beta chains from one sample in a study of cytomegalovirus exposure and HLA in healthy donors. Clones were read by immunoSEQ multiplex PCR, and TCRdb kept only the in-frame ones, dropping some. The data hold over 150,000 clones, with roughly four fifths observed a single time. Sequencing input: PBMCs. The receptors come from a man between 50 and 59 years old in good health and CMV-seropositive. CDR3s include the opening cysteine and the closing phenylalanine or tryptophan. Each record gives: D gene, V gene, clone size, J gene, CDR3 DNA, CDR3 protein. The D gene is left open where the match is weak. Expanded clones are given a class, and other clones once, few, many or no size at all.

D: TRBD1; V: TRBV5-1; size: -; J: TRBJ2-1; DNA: TGCGCCAGCAGCCTTCGGGACAGCGGTGAGCAGTTCTTC; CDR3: CASSLRDSGEQFF
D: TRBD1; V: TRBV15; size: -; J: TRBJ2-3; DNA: TGTGCCACCAGCAGGACCCGGGACAGCATGACTACGCAGTATTTT; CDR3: CATSRTRDSMTTQYF
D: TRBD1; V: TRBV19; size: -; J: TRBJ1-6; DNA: TGTGCCAGTAGTATTCAACAGGGGGATGGTTCACCCCTCCACTTT; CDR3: CASSIQQGDGSPLHF
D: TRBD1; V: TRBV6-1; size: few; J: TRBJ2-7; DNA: TGTGCCAGCAGTGATCCCCTGGACAGGGGACCTTCCTACGAGCAGTACTTC; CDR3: CASSDPLDRGPSYEQYF
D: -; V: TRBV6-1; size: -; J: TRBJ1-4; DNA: TGTGCCACCCTTGACGAGAGGTCGAATGAAAAACTGTTTTTT; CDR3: CATLDERSNEKLFF
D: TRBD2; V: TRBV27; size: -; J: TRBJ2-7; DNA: TGTGCCAGCAGTCCAAGACTAGCGGCGTACGAGCAGTACTTC; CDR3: CASSPRLAAYEQYF
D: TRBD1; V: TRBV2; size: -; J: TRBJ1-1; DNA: TGTGCCAGCAGTGCGGGGACAGGGGACCTTGAAGCTTTCTTT; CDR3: CASSAGTGDLEAFF
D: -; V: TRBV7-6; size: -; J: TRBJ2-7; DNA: TGTGCCAGCAGCTTAGGCCACCTCTCCTACGAGCAGTACTTC; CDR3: CASSLGHLSYEQYF
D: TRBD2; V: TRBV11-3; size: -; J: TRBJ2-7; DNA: TGTGCCAGCAGCTTAGAGGGCGGGAGCCCCTACGAGCAGTACTTC; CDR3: CASSLEGGSPYEQYF
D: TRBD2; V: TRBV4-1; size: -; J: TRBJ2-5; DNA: TGCGCCAGCAGCCAAGTACTAGCGGGAGGAGAGACCCAGTACTTC; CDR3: CASSQVLAGGETQYF
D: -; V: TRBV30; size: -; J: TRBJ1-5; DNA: TGTGCCTGGACTCGAACAGGGTTCAATCAGCCCCAGCATTTT; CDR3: CAWTRTGFNQPQHF
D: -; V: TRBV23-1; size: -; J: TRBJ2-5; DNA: TGCGCCAGCAGCCCTGTAGTCCTAGCGCAAAAAGAGACCCAGTACTTC; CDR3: CASSPVVLAQKETQYF
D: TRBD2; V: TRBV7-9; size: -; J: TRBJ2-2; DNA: TGTGCCAGCAGCTCCCCTTTGCGCGGGAGGGCCGGGGAGCTGTTTTTT; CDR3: CASSSPLRGRAGELFF
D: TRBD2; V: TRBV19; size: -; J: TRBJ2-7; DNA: TGTGCCAGTAGTGGCGGGAGCACGGCCGAGCAGTACTTC; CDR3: CASSGGSTAEQYF
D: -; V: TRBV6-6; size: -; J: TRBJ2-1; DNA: TGTGCCAGCAGTTTCGGACGGGGTAGTGAGCAGTTCTTC; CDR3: CASSFGRGSEQFF